Below are 31 T cell receptor beta chains sequenced from a single sample in a study of cytomegalovirus exposure and HLA in healthy donors. The PCR made use of 60 Vbeta and 13 Jbeta primers. TCRdb's table, derived via immunoSEQ multiplex PCR, lists solely in-frame clones and lacks some. The sample carries approximately 110,000 clones, 60% to 75% recorded once. Sequenced material: PBMCs. Receptors were obtained from a man aged 35 to 55 in good health and CMV-seropositive.

The V and J genes are TRBV4-1 and TRBJ2-7, with D perhaps TRBD2 (8 bases). CDR3 length: 18 residues. The germline gives CDR1 MGHRA, CDR2 YSYEKL. Trimming took 4 bases from V and 4 from J, leaving 26 bases between them. This CDR3 is CASSPYLGQAGGVYEQYF. The CDR3 DNA sequence: TGCGCCAGCAGCCCGTACCTCGGACAGGCCGGGGGGGTTTACGAGCAGTACTTC.

The sample holds a few counts of this clone. The chain couples TRBV12-5 to TRBJ2-2; 8 bases map to TRBD1. This CDR3 contains 15 residues. The trim removed 2 bases at V and 6 bases at J, leaving 5 bases unmatched. The germline V gene has CDR1 LGHNT and CDR2 FRNRAP. Written as DNA, the CDR3 is TGTGCTAGTGGTTTGTTAGGGACAGGCCCCGGGGAGCTGTTTTTT. Protein product: CASGLLGTGPGELFF.

The chain employs TRBV14 and TRBJ2-1; 10 bases are shared with TRBD2. The germline V gene has CDR1 SGHDN and CDR2 FVKESK. With 5 bases clipped from V and 4 bases from J, the junction kept 5 bases outside the gene matches. The CDR3 has 15 amino acids. CDR3 in amino acids: CASSGGLAQYNEQFF. The CDR3 DNA follows: TGTGCCAGCAGCGGGGGACTAGCGCAATACAATGAGCAGTTCTTC.

The gene calls are TRBV19 and TRBJ1-1; a possible D gene is TRBD1 (5 bases). The CDR3 loop spans 14 amino acids. Germline CDR1 LNHDA, CDR2 SQIVND (reference sequence). V was cut by 2 bases and J by 1 base, with 8 bases left in between. The CDR3 is CASSIQGRNTEAFF. The DNA of the CDR3 is TGTGCCAGTAGTATACAGGGCAGGAACACTGAAGCTTTCTTT.

DNA of the CDR3: TGTGCCAGCGCCCCCAGGGGGGTACGGGAGCAGTTCTTC. It specifies CASAPRGVREQFF. J is TRBJ2-1 and V is TRBV27; D is perhaps TRBD1 (7 bases). CDR1 and CDR2 (germline): MNHEY, SMNVEV (reference sequence). V lost 8 bases and J lost 10, with 18 bases in between. The CDR3 has 13 amino acids.

The V and J genes are TRBV4-1 and TRBJ2-1; 7 bases fit TRBD2. CDR3 length: 13 residues. In germline, CDR1 is MGHRA, CDR2 YSYEKL. Germline trimming cut 7 bases from V and 6 bases from J; bases unmatched to any gene: 6. CDR3 bases: TGCGCCAGCACAGTGGGAGGGGTCAATGAGCAGTTCTTC. Encoded protein: CASTVGGVNEQFF.

This chain links TRBV7-9 with TRBJ2-6; D not certain. CDR1 is SEHNR, CDR2 FQNEAQ, per germline (reference sequence). Trimming pared 2 bases from V and 0 bases from J, leaving 11 bases between. The CDR3 runs 17 residues. The CDR3 reads CASSLPRVGSGANVLTF. In nucleotides, the CDR3 is TGTGCCAGCAGCTTACCCCGGGTAGGCTCTGGGGCCAACGTCCTGACTTTC.

The table lists this clone with a few counts. The rearrangement uses TRBV5-1 and TRBJ2-5, with 11 bases aligning to TRBD1. The CDR3 is 15 amino acids. The ends lost 1 base at V and 5 bases at J; junction bases unmatched: 4. In germline, CDR1 is SGHRS, CDR2 YFSETQ. The CDR3 DNA reads TGCGCCAGCAGCTTGAGGACAGGGGGCTGGGAGACCCAGTACTTC. Protein sequence: CASSLRTGGWETQYF.

V gene TRBV19 combines with J gene TRBJ2-5, with 14 bases identical to TRBD2. Germline V CDR1 and CDR2: LNHDA, SQIVND (reference sequence). After removal of 6 bases from V and 5 bases from J, the junction contained 8 bases not matched to a gene. The CDR3 length is 16 residues. This CDR3 reads CASSRGLAGGRETQYF. CDR3 nucleotides: TGTGCCAGTAGCAGAGGACTAGCGGGAGGCCGCGAGACCCAGTACTTC.

This chain uses TRBV19 with TRBJ2-1; D is unresolved. This CDR3 region has 13 residues. Germline V lookup: CDR1 LNHDA, CDR2 SQIVND (reference sequence). Trimming removed 3 bases at V and 10 bases at J, with 13 bases between. The CDR3 sequence: CASSIITNGEQFF. Here the CDR3 DNA reads TGTGCCAGTAGTATTATCACCAACGGGGAGCAGTTCTTC. The variable domain in full, completed from reference TRBV19 and TRBJ2-1, reads DGGITQSPKYLFRKEGQNVTLSCEQNLNHDAMYWYRQDPGQGLRLIYYSQIVNDFQKGDIAEGYSVSREKKESFPLTVTSAQKNPTAFYLCASSIITNGEQFFGPGTRLTVL.

This clone was seen just once. The V call is TRBV7-6, the J call TRBJ2-5; perhaps TRBD1 as D (6 bases). The germline gives CDR1 SGHVS, CDR2 FNYEAQ. Trimming took off 4 bases at V and 3 bases at J, with 24 bases between the two ends. This CDR3 contains 18 residues. The CDR3 bases are TGTGCCAGCAGCTCTAGAGGGGGTCGAGAAGGGGTAGAAGAGACCCAGTACTTC. It codes for CASSSRGGREGVEETQYF.

V gene TRBV7-9 combines with J gene TRBJ2-7; 11 nucleotides align to TRBD2. Germline V gene lookup returns CDR1 SEHNR and CDR2 FQNEAQ (reference sequence). Unmatched junction bases numbered 3, after V lost 4 bases and J lost 4 bases. The CDR3 sequence is 14 residues long. The CDR3 sequence is CASSSGLAAYEQYF. The CDR3 DNA reads TGTGCCAGCAGCTCGGGACTAGCGGCATACGAGCAGTACTTC.

The rearrangement joins TRBV6-5 to TRBJ1-4; D uncertain. The CDR3 loop spans 14 amino acids. The V and J ends lost 0 bases and 7 bases respectively, with 9 bases between them. Germline V gives CDR1 MNHEY, CDR2 SVGAGI. CDR3 region: CASSYSGESEKLFF. The CDR3, as DNA: TGTGCCAGCAGTTACTCCGGGGAGAGTGAAAAACTGTTTTTT.

The chain uses TRBV4-2 and TRBJ2-5; TRBD1 matches 9 bases. The CDR3 contains 15 residues. Losses at the gene ends were 5 bases for V and 4 bases for J; bases not matched to a gene: 8. Germline loops: CDR1 LGHNA, CDR2 YNFKEQ. The CDR3 sequence is CASSEQGAPAETQYF. The DNA for the CDR3 is TGTGCCAGCAGCGAACAGGGGGCGCCCGCAGAGACCCAGTACTTC.

This chain links TRBV5-1 with TRBJ1-1; TRBD1 aligns across 9 bases. Germline-derived CDR1 and CDR2 are SGHRS and YFSETQ. The CDR3 consists of 13 residues. The junction had 1 base not matched to a gene; V was cut back by 1 base and J by 6 bases. For the CDR3, the DNA is TGCGCCAGCAGCTTGAGGGACAGGGCTGAAGCTTTCTTT. Its protein is CASSLRDRAEAFF.

This chain uses TRBV5-6 with TRBJ2-7; TRBD1 aligns across 9 bases. Germline CDR1 is SGHDT and CDR2 is YYEEEE. This CDR3 is 14 amino acids long. The trim removed 2 bases at V and 2 bases at J, leaving 2 bases unmatched. The CDR3 sequence: CASSFRDRAYEQYV. Here the CDR3 DNA reads TGTGCCAGCAGCTTTCGGGACAGGGCCTACGAGCAGTACGTC.

This rearrangement joins TRBV30 to TRBJ1-4; no firm D call. Trimming pared 3 bases from V and 0 bases from J, leaving 17 bases between. CDR1 and CDR2 (germline): GTSNPN, SVGIG (reference sequence). The CDR3 is 17 amino acids. CDR3 sequence (DNA): TGTGCCTGGAGCGACCCGACTGACGTTGCAACTAATGAAAAACTGTTTTTT. This gives the protein CAWSDPTDVATNEKLFF.

The CDR3, as DNA: TGTGCCTGGACGGGACAGGGTGAACGCGAGCAGTACGTC. Amino acid sequence: CAWTGQGEREQYV. The V call is TRBV30, the J call TRBJ2-7; 9 bases line up with TRBD1. After removal of 4 bases from V and 6 bases from J, the junction contained 7 bases not matched to a gene. Germline V gene lookup returns CDR1 GTSNPN and CDR2 SVGIG (reference sequence). The CDR3 sequence is 13 residues long.

This chain joins TRBV27 and TRBJ2-2, with 8 bases matching TRBD1. Germline assignment: CDR1 MNHEY and CDR2 SMNVEV (reference sequence). There are 15 residues in the CDR3. V trimming: 6 bases; J trimming: 4 bases; junction bases outside the gene matches: 7. CDR3 sequence (DNA): TGTGCCAGCAGCCCGGGACAGGTGATCACCGGGGAGCTGTTTTTT. The encoded protein is CASSPGQVITGELFF.

Of note for this clone: One end of the junction varies from germline; a read error may be responsible. CDR3 nucleotides: TGTGCCAGCAGTTATGATGGACTCACCTACAGTGAGCAGTTCTTC. Its protein is CASSYDGLTYSEQFF. The rearrangement links TRBV6-5 to TRBJ2-1; maybe TRBD2 (5 bases). The CDR3 consists of 15 residues. Germline-derived CDR1 and CDR2 are MNHEY and SVGAGI.

This clone is a singleton in its sample. This chain connects TRBV19 to TRBJ2-6, with 7 bases fitting TRBD1. Losses at the gene ends were 6 bases for V and 4 bases for J; bases not matched to a gene: 6. This CDR3 is 15 amino acids long. CDR1 LNHDA and CDR2 SQIVND come from the germline V gene (reference sequence). The CDR3 spells CASSTGVIGANVLTF. The DNA of the CDR3 is TGTGCCAGTAGCACAGGGGTGATCGGGGCCAACGTCCTGACTTTC.

The gene calls are TRBV2 and TRBJ2-1; TRBD2 aligns across 7 bases. The CDR3 spans 14 residues. Germline CDR1 reads SNHLY; CDR2 reads FYNNEI. V shed 7 bases and J 0 bases; nucleotides not matched to a gene: 3. CDR3 DNA: TGTGCCAGCATAAGGACTAGCTCCTACAATGAGCAGTTCTTC. This translates into CASIRTSSYNEQFF.

The chain employs TRBV27 and TRBJ2-6; a weak D match, TRBD1 (6 bases). Looked up from germline, CDR1 is MNHEY and CDR2 is SMNVEV (reference sequence). V was trimmed by 8 bases and J by 0 bases, leaving 11 bases between them. The CDR3 contains 15 residues. The CDR3 loop reads CASVDSYSGANVLTF. The DNA of the CDR3 is TGTGCCAGCGTGGACAGCTACTCTGGGGCCAACGTCCTGACTTTC. Drawing the rest from reference TRBV27 and TRBJ2-6, the complete variable domain is EAQVTQNPRYLITVTGKKLTVTCSQNMNHEYMSWYRQDPGLGLRQIYYSMNVEVTDKGDVPEGYKVSRKEKRNFPLILESPSPNQTSLYFCASVDSYSGANVLTFGAGSRLTVL.

The chain recombines TRBV19 with TRBJ2-2; 12 bases are shared with TRBD2. The J segment lost 4 bases and the V segment lost 6 bases, leaving 6 bases of the junction unmatched. Per the germline V gene, CDR1 is LNHDA and CDR2 is SQIVND (reference sequence). The CDR3 contains 16 residues. Written as DNA, the CDR3 is TGTGCCAGTAGCCGTCTAGCGGGAGGGCCCACCGGGGAGCTGTTTTTT. Its protein is CASSRLAGGPTGELFF.

This rearrangement joins TRBV5-4 to TRBJ2-1; 7 bases match TRBD2. V was clipped by 7 bases and J by 4 bases; unmatched bases: 8. CDR3 size: 14 residues. Germline V gene lookup returns CDR1 SGHNT and CDR2 YYREEE (reference sequence). CDR3 DNA sequence: TGTGCCAGCCACCGGGACTACGAGTACAATGAGCAGTTCTTC. Translating gives CASHRDYEYNEQFF.

This clone was counted once. This chain links TRBV28 with TRBJ2-1; no reliable D call. Germline CDR1 is MDHEN and CDR2 is SYDVKM. V gave up 5 bases and J gave up 0 bases, with 14 bases separating them. This CDR3 comprises 16 residues. CDR3 sequence reads: CASSPRLWSSYNEQFF. CDR3 in DNA: TGTGCCAGCAGTCCCCGACTCTGGAGCTCCTACAATGAGCAGTTCTTC.

This clone appeared a few times. The rearrangement joins TRBV28 to TRBJ2-7; possibly TRBD2 for D (5 bases). The V gene's germline CDR1 is MDHEN and CDR2 SYDVKM. With 5 bases removed from V and 0 bases from J, the gap between germline ends came to 23 bases. The CDR3 runs 18 residues. The CDR3 loop reads CASSPAEFHLPSSYEQYF. The CDR3 DNA reads as TGTGCCAGCAGTCCAGCGGAGTTTCACCTACCGAGCTCCTACGAGCAGTACTTC.

The genes are TRBV25-1 and TRBJ2-7; TRBD1 is a possible D gene (5 bases). Germline lookup yields CDR1 MGHDK and CDR2 SYGVNS. The V gene lost 3 bases and the J gene lost 2 bases, with 5 bases spanning the gap. This CDR3 has 12 amino acids. The CDR3 sequence is CASSEDTYEQYF. CDR3 coding DNA: TGTGCCAGCAGTGAGGACACCTACGAGCAGTACTTC.

This rearrangement joins TRBV10-3 to TRBJ2-1; TRBD1 aligns across 9 bases. J gave up 7 bases and V 6 bases, and 4 bases lay outside the gene matches. Germline V gene data show CDR1 as ENHRY and CDR2 as SYGVKD. The CDR3 has 13 amino acids. CDR3 region: CAIRDRGGNEQFF. CDR3 nucleotides: TGTGCCATCAGGGACAGGGGTGGGAATGAGCAGTTCTTC.

The genes are TRBV5-4 and TRBJ2-7; 9 nucleotides agree with TRBD1. The CDR3 runs to 15 residues. From germline, CDR1 is SGHNT and CDR2 YYREEE (reference sequence). V gave up 2 bases and J gave up 6 bases; unmatched junction bases: 9. CDR3 in amino acids: CASSFRARQGGEQYF. The CDR3, as DNA: TGTGCCAGCAGCTTCCGTGCGAGACAGGGGGGCGAGCAGTACTTC.

The V call is TRBV29-1, the J call TRBJ2-3; TRBD2 matches 10 bases. The germline V gene has CDR1 SQVTM and CDR2 ANQGSEA. The CDR3 covers 12 residues. V lost 6 bases to trimming and J lost 4 bases; unmatched junction nucleotides: 1. CDR3: CSVGLAADTQYF. DNA for the CDR3: TGCAGCGTAGGACTAGCGGCAGATACGCAGTATTTT.